This T cell receptor (beta chain) originates from a study of T cells in Graves' hyperthyroidism and ophthalmopathy. Study findings and constraints: A model of 13 V-J pairs discriminated ophthalmopathy from stable hyperthyroidism.

Those with hyperthyroidism were 18 to 65 years old, newly diagnosed, and ill for under 2 months. Patients showing uncontrolled infection, other autoimmune disease, pregnancy or lactation were ineligible. Clinicians diagnosed patients from clinical symptoms, serum thyroxine and TRAb, thyroid ultrasound and orbital computed tomography. Concerning this clonotype: No antigen is known for it.

The V end was cut by 0 bases, the J end by 0 bases, with 9 bases between. This CDR3 has 15 amino acids. Germline lookup yields CDR1 SGDLS and CDR2 YYNGEE. TCR beta CDR3 sequences were amplified from RNA transcripts. With the HTBI primer set, the TCR CDR3 went through a first round of RT-PCR. Each CDR3 protein is one row after TCRdb ran MiXCR on the multiplex PCR reads. This table holds 690,000 or so distinct CDR3 sequences, approximately 18% found once. The J gene is TRBJ2-5, the V gene TRBV9; D not certain. Sequencing was performed on blood. The TCR was taken from a woman aged 50 to 60 with Graves' hyperthyroidism that later progressed to Graves' ophthalmopathy. The CDR3, as DNA: TGTGCCAGCAGCGTAGATGGCAGCAACCAAGAGACCCAGTACTTC. Protein sequence: CASSVDGSNQETQYF.